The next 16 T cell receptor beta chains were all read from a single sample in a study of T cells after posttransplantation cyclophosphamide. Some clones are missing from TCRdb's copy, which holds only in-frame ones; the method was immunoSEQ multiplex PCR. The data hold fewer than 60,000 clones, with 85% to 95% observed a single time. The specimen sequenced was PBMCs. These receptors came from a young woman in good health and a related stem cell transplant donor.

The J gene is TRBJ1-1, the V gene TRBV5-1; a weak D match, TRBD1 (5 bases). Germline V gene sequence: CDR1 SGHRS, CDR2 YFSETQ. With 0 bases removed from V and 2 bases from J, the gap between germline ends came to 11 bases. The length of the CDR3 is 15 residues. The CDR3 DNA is TGCGCCAGCAGCTTGGAGCAGGGCGGTAACACTGAAGCTTTCTTT. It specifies CASSLEQGGNTEAFF.

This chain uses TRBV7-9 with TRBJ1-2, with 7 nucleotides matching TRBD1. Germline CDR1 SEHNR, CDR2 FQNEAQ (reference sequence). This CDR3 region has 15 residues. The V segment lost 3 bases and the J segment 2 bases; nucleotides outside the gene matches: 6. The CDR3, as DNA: TGTGCCAGCAGCTTTGGGACAGAGCCAAACTATGGCTACACCTTC. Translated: CASSFGTEPNYGYTF.

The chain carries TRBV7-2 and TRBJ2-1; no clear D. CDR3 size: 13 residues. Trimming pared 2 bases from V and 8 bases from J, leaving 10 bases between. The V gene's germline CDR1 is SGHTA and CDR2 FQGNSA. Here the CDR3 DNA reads TGTGCCAGCAGCTTAAACCCGAGCGATGAGCAGTTCTTC. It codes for CASSLNPSDEQFF. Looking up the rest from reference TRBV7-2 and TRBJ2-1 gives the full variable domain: GAGVSQSPSNKVTEKGKDVELRCDPISGHTALYWYRQSLGQGLEFLIYFQGNSAPDKSGLPSDRFSAERTGGSVSTLTIQRTQQEDSAVYLCASSLNPSDEQFFGPGTRLTVL.

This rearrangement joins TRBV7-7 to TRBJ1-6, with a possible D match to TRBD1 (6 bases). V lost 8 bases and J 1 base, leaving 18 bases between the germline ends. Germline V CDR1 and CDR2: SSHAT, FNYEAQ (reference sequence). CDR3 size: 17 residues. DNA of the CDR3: TGTGCCAGCTGTGGGGGGCAGGGAGGGTCCTATAATTCACCCCTCCACTTT. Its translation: CASCGGQGGSYNSPLHF.

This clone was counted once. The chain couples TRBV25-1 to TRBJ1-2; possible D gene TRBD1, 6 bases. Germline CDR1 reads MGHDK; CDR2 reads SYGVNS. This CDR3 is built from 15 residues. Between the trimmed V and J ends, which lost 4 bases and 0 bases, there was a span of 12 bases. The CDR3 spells CASSGQGKANYGYTF. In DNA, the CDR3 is TGTGCCAGCAGTGGGCAGGGGAAAGCTAACTATGGCTACACCTTC.

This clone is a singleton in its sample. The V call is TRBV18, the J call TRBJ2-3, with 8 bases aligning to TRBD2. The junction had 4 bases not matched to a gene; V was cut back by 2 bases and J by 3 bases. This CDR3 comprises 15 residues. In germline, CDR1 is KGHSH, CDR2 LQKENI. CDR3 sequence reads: CASSPGGGTTDTQYF. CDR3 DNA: TGTGCCAGCTCACCAGGCGGGGGGACGACAGATACGCAGTATTTT.

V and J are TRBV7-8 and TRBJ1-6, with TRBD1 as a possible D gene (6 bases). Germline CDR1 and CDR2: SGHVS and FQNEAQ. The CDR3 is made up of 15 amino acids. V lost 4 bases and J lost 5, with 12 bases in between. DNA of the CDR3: TGTGCCAGCAGCTCCCGACAGGAAAATAATTCACCCCTCCACTTT. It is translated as CASSSRQENNSPLHF.

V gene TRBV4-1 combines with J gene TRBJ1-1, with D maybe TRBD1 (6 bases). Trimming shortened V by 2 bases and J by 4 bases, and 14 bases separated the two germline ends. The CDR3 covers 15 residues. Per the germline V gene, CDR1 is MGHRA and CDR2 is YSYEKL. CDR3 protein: CASSQLNGRGTEAFF. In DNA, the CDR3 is TGCGCCAGCAGCCAACTCAATGGCAGGGGCACTGAAGCTTTCTTT.

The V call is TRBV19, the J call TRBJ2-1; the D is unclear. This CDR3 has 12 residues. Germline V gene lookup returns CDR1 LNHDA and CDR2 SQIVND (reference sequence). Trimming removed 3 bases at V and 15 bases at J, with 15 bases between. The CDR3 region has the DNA TGTGCCAGTAGTATGTCTAGAACCCCGGTGTTCTTC. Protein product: CASSMSRTPVFF.

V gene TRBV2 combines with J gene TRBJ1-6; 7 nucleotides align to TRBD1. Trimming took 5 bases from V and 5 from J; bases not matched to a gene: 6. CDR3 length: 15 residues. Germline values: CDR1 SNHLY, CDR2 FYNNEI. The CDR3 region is CASSRTGLNNSPLHF. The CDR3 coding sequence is TGTGCCAGCAGTCGGACAGGACTAAATAATTCACCCCTCCACTTT.

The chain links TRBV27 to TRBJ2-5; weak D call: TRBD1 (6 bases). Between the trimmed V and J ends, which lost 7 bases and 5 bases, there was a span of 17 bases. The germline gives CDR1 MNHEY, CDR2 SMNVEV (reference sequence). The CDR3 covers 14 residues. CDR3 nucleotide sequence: TGTGCCAGCACATTCTCCAGGGGCGGCGAGACCCAGTACTTC. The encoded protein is CASTFSRGGETQYF.

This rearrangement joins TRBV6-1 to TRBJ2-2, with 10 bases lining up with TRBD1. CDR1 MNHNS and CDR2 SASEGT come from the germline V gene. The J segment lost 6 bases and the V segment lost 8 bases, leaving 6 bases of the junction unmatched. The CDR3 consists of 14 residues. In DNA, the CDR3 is TGTGCCAGCGGGACAGGGGATGGTCCCGGGGAGCTGTTTTTT. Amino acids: CASGTGDGPGELFF.

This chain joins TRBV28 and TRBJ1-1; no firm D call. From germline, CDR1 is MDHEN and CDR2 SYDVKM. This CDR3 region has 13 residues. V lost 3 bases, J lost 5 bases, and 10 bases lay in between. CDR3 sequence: CASSFSGRTEAFF. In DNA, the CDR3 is TGTGCCAGCAGTTTTTCGGGGAGGACTGAAGCTTTCTTT.

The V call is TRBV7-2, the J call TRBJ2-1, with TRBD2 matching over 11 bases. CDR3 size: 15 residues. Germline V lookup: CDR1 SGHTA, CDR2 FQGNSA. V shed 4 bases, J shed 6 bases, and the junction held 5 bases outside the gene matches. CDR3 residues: CASSSVAGGLNEQFF. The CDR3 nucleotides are TGTGCCAGCAGCTCGGTAGCGGGGGGGCTCAATGAGCAGTTCTTC.

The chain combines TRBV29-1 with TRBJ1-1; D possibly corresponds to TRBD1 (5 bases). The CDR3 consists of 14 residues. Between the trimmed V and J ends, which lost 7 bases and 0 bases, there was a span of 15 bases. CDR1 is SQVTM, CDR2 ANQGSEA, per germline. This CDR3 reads CSAVLGHLNTEAFF. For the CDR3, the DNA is TGCAGCGCCGTCCTAGGACACTTGAACACTGAAGCTTTCTTT.

The DNA of the CDR3 is TGTGCCAGCAGCAAGACGGCGGGGGGCGGGACAGATACGCAGTATTTT. Its translation is CASSKTAGGGTDTQYF. J is TRBJ2-3 and V is TRBV6-6, with TRBD2 identical over 8 bases. CDR3 length: 16 amino acids. Germline CDR1 and CDR2: MNHNY and SVGAGI (reference sequence). The trim removed 6 bases at V and 3 bases at J, leaving 11 bases unmatched.